This record concerns one TCR beta chain sequence. The antigen it binds to is not known. It has no much larger one-base neighbor in the sample; base qualities were not kept. This specimen comes from a study of identical twins' blood T cells (dated by TCRdb to 2013 to 2014). Regarding the complete study: Around 50 million Illumina reads were obtained across approximately 12 libraries, comprising six alpha-chain and six beta-chain libraries. Using next-generation sequencing, the study compared the TCR alpha and beta chain repertoires of three pairs of monozygous twins to assess how genetics influences repertoire formation.

CDR3 length: 14 amino acids, cysteine to phenylalanine. Left in the record is the CDR3 DNA by itself, 42 bases read in frame from the first base. The junction carries 13 bases between V and J, which are trimmed by 5 bases and 0 bases respectively. CDR1 is given as DFQATT and CDR2 as SNEGSKA, both from the germline V gene (reference sequence). Six healthy women forming three monozygous twin pairs were used as donors. All three twin pairs had been reared together and were thought likely to have met the same infectious agents and vaccines. RNA was isolated from peripheral blood mononuclear cells and used to prepare TCR cDNA libraries. Broader findings and caveats from the paper: The number of shared CDR3 clonotypes between two donors was mainly determined by the product of their cloneset sizes, and twins did not clearly deviate from this trend. V gene usage, even among non-selected out-of-frame TCRbeta clonotypes, was reported to be markedly more similar within twin pairs than between unrelated donors. Looking at the most abundant TCRbeta clonotypes, every donor had more CDR3 sequences in common with her twin than with unrelated donors. Because the twins were reared together, environmental influences could not be excluded as an explanation for twin similarity. Independent studies were stated to be required to validate the proposed role of the TCRalpha J segment in MHC recognition during thymic selection.

The library came from 5' RACE. Sequencing used an Illumina Genome Analyzer IIx. To prepare the RNA-based TCR cDNA libraries, a previously described protocol was followed, with several modifications. To prevent cross-contamination, barcodes specific to each sample were added to both ends of every TCR cDNA library during cDNA synthesis and amplification. For the original study's pipeline: Between about 85,000 and nearly 550,000 clonotypes were identified per individual, with about 2.2 to 3.6 million CDR3-containing reads per library. Reads carrying improper barcode index combinations were removed, after which the MiTCR software was used to build a cloneset for each library. During the assembly of CDR3 clonotypes by MiTCR, low-quality reads were filtered or rescued and PCR and sequencing errors were corrected. Artificial out-of-frame clonotypes were mapped to in-frame sequences, with one indel allowed in the CDR3, and then removed. Similarity in V and J gene usage between donors was calculated as the Jensen-Shannon divergence divided by the mean entropy. TCRdb reworked the public reads: Q25 trimming with fastp, MiXCR clone assembly, productive beta chains retained. Each record represents a unique CDR3 protein, reported with the most common genes and DNA among its rows. The V and J calls come from TCRdb's annotation, not from the publication. Present in this sample are about 370,000 distinct CDR3 sequences, roughly 30% of which were seen just once. About 6.1% of the sample belongs to the ten largest clones.

Recombination joined TRBV20-1 with TRBJ2-5; matching of 6 bases hints at TRBD1 as the D gene. This clonotype was sampled from a woman between 18 and 50 years old in good health. Source material: PBMCs. The CDR3 loop reads CSAPGQRYQETQYF. The nucleotides read TGCAGTGCTCCAGGACAGCGGTACCAAGAGACCCAGTACTTC.